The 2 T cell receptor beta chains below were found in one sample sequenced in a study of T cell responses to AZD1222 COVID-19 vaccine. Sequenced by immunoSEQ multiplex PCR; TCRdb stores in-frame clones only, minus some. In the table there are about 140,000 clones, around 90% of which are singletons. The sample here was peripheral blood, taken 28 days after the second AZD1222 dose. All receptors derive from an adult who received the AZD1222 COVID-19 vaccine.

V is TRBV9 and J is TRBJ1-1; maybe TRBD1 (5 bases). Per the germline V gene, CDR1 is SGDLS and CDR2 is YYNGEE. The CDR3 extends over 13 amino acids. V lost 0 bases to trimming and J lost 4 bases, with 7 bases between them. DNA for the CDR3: TGTGCCAGCAGCGTAGGTCAGGGCACTGAAGCTTTCTTT. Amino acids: CASSVGQGTEAFF.

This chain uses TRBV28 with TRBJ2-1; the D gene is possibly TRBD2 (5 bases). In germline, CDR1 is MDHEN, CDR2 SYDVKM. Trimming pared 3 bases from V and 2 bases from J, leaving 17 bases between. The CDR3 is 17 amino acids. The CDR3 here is CASSFGKRTLTYNEQFF. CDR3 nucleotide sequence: TGTGCCAGCAGTTTTGGTAAGCGGACCCTGACCTACAATGAGCAGTTCTTC. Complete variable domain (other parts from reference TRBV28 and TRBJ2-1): DVKVTQSSRYLVKRTGEKVFLECVQDMDHENMFWYRQDPGLGLRLIYFSYDVKMKEKGDIPEGYSVSREKKERFSLILESASTNQTSMYLCASSFGKRTLTYNEQFFGPGTRLTVL.